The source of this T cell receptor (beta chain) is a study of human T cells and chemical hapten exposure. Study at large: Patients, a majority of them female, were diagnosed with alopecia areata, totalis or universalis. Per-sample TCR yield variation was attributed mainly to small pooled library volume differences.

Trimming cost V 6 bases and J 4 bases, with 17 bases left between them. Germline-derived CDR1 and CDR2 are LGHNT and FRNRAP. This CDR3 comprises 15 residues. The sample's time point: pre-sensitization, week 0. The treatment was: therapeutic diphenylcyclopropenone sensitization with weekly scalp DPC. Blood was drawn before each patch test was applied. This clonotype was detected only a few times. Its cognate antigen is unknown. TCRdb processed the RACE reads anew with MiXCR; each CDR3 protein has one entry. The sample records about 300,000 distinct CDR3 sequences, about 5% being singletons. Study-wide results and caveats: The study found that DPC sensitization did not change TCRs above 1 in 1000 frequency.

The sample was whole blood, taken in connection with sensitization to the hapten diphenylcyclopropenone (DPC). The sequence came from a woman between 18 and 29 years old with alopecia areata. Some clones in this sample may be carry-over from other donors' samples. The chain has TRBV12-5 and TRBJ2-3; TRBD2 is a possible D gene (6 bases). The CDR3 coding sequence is TGTGCTAGTGGCGGGACTTTCCCTTATGCAGATACGCAGTATTTT. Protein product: CASGGTFPYADTQYF.